The source of this T cell receptor (beta chain) is a study of regulatory T cells in long-lasting Graves disease. This CDR3 comprises 14 residues. CDR1 and CDR2 (germline): SGHNT, YYREEE (reference sequence). V dropped 6 bases and J dropped 6 bases, with 16 bases sitting between them. Time point denoted: newly diagnosed GD, antithyroid drugs for less than 3 months. PBMCs were the source of the RNA used for TCR sequencing. One endocrinology department in Xi'an, China, was where patients came from. Assembly of TCR beta libraries relied on iRepertoire HTBI primers together with Arm-PCR of CDR3 regions. TCRdb analysed the multiplex PCR reads with MiXCR anew, one entry per CDR3 protein. The table records about 530,000 distinct CDR3 sequences, about 16% of them present only once. The data also belong to a second study, concerning T cells in Graves' hyperthyroidism and ophthalmopathy.

The source is a woman aged 35-60 years with Graves disease. The chain employs TRBV5-4 and TRBJ2-1; tentatively, D is TRBD1 or TRBD2 (5 bases each). The specimen was peripheral blood mononuclear cells (PBMCs), collected at new diagnosis, from a patient treated with antithyroid drugs. The CDR3 region has the DNA TGTGCCAGCACAACGGGACCTGAAATCAATGAGCAGTTCTTC. This sequence encodes CASTTGPEINEQFF.